A single sample is the source of the 29 T cell receptor beta chains below, sequenced in a study of blood T cell repertoires in COVID-19. The assay was immunoSEQ multiplex PCR, and TCRdb's table has in-frame clones only and misses some. The data show just over 150,000 clones, about 85% seen once. The sequencing input was peripheral blood. These receptor sequences come from a human donor with acute or convalescent COVID-19. The donor label of this sample is uncertain.

The rearrangement joins TRBV5-6 to TRBJ1-2, with D maybe TRBD1 (5 bases). Looked up from germline, CDR1 is SGHDT and CDR2 is YYEEEE. V was trimmed by 2 bases and J by 5 bases, leaving 13 bases between them. This CDR3 has 14 amino acids. The CDR3 nucleotides are TGTGCCAGCAGCTTAGGACAAGAGCCTTATGGCTACACCTTC. This translates into CASSLGQEPYGYTF.

Points on this clone: Other nucleotide sequences from this sample produce the same CDR3. The chain links TRBV2 to TRBJ1-2, with D unclear. Germline-derived CDR1 and CDR2 are SNHLY and FYNNEI. Deletions cut 3 bases from V and 2 bases from J, with 7 bases between. The CDR3 runs to 13 residues. As DNA, the CDR3 is TGTGCCAGCAGTGAGTGGCAGAACTATGGCTACACCTTC. This codes for CASSEWQNYGYTF.

This clone was recorded a few times. The CDR3 protein is CAWSLTGKNTEAFF. DNA for the CDR3: TGTGCCTGGAGTTTGACAGGAAAGAACACTGAAGCTTTCTTT. The chain uses TRBV30 and TRBJ1-1, with D possibly matching TRBD1 (6 bases). V shed 2 bases and J shed 1 base, with 11 bases lying between them. The CDR3 runs 14 residues. Germline CDR1 and CDR2: GTSNPN and SVGIG (reference sequence).

This chain joins TRBV10-3 and TRBJ2-1; D perhaps matches TRBD1 (6 bases). From germline, CDR1 is ENHRY and CDR2 SYGVKD. V lost 3 bases to trimming and J lost 6 bases, with 18 bases between them. The CDR3 has 16 amino acids. The DNA of the CDR3 is TGTGCCATCAGTGACTTCGACAGGCCGGAAATCAATGAGCAGTTCTTC. This codes for CAISDFDRPEINEQFF.

The V call is TRBV12-3 or TRBV12-4, the J call TRBJ1-3, with TRBD1 identical over 10 bases. Germline trimming cut 11 bases from V and 4 bases from J; bases unmatched to any gene: 5. CDR3 size: 13 residues. The CDR3 sequence: CAARQGAGNTIYF. CDR3 DNA: TGTGCCGCCAGACAGGGGGCCGGAAACACCATATATTTT.

V usage is TRBV6-5 and J usage is TRBJ2-2; D is perhaps TRBD2 (7 bases). The V gene's germline CDR1 is MNHEY and CDR2 SVGAGI. The CDR3 length is 16 residues. The V and J ends lost 2 bases and 5 bases respectively, with 15 bases between them. CDR3 amino acids: CASSYGGARRTGELFF. CDR3 coding DNA: TGTGCCAGCAGTTACGGGGGGGCGCGAAGAACCGGGGAGCTGTTTTTT.

V usage is TRBV7-8 and J usage is TRBJ1-5; D is unresolved. Trimming removed 8 bases at V and 0 bases at J, with 23 bases between. There are 18 residues in the CDR3. CDR1 is SGHVS, CDR2 FQNEAQ, per germline. This chain's CDR3 is CASALVSVTAYSNQPQHF. In DNA form, the CDR3 reads TGTGCCAGCGCACTTGTCTCGGTAACAGCCTATAGCAATCAGCCCCAGCATTTT.

This clone was observed a handful of times. The genes are TRBV29-1 and TRBJ1-1, with 10 bases matching TRBD1. From germline, CDR1 is SQVTM and CDR2 ANQGSEA. With V trimmed by 5 bases and J by 1 base, 13 bases remained unmatched. This CDR3 has 17 amino acids. CDR3 sequence (DNA): TGCAGCGTTCTATCGGGACAGGGGAAAAATTGGAACACTGAAGCTTTCTTT. Encoded protein: CSVLSGQGKNWNTEAFF.

The J gene is TRBJ1-3, the V gene TRBV12-3 or TRBV12-4, with D unresolved. V gave up 8 bases and J gave up 4 bases, with 12 bases separating them. The CDR3 is 13 residues long. CDR3 in DNA: TGTGCCAGCGGCCCGGGTGTAGGAAACACCATATATTTT. Translation: CASGPGVGNTIYF.

The chain couples TRBV5-8 to TRBJ1-4; D gene unclear. Germline CDR1 is SGHTS and CDR2 is YDEGEE. Trimming left V 0 bases short and J 5 bases short, with 11 bases between. CDR3 length equals 15 residues. In DNA, the CDR3 is TGTGCCAGCAGCTTGGGGGCCTCAAGGAATGAAAAACTGTTTTTT. Translation gives CASSLGASRNEKLFF.

This chain links TRBV7-2 with TRBJ1-1; tentatively, D is TRBD1 (5 bases). The CDR3 covers 16 residues. V lost 5 bases and J lost 1, with 17 bases in between. Germline loops: CDR1 SGHTA, CDR2 FQGNSA. In DNA form, the CDR3 reads TGTGCCAGCAGCCCCGGACGCGGGGGGGGGAACACTGAAGCTTTCTTT. It codes for CASSPGRGGGNTEAFF.

The chain couples TRBV5-1 to TRBJ2-7, with TRBD1 identical over 8 bases. This CDR3 is 15 amino acids long. Per germline, CDR1 SGHRS and CDR2 YFSETQ. Germline trimming cut 0 bases from V and 5 bases from J; bases unmatched to any gene: 7. The CDR3 region has the DNA TGCGCCAGCAGCTTGGATGGACAGGGAAGGGACGAGCAGTACTTC. Translating gives CASSLDGQGRDEQYF.

The rearrangement links TRBV28 to TRBJ1-2; D is uncertain. Trimming shortened V by 7 bases and J by 5 bases, and 20 bases separated the two germline ends. Germline values: CDR1 MDHEN, CDR2 SYDVKM. The CDR3 loop spans 15 amino acids. The CDR3 protein is CASTVGRAGSYGYTF. The CDR3 DNA sequence: TGTGCCAGCACCGTTGGGCGGGCGGGGTCTTATGGCTACACCTTC.

The V and J genes are TRBV5-1 and TRBJ1-2; TRBD1 agrees at 9 bases. The CDR3 has 14 residues. From germline, CDR1 is SGHRS and CDR2 YFSETQ. V lost 3 bases, J lost 4 bases, and 4 bases stayed unmatched. The CDR3 is CASSSTGGAYGYTF. The CDR3 region has the DNA TGCGCCAGCAGCTCAACAGGGGGCGCCTATGGCTACACCTTC.

The chain couples TRBV10-1 to TRBJ2-3; 7 bases align to TRBD2. This CDR3 has 13 amino acids. Germline V lookup: CDR1 WNHNN, CDR2 SYGVQD (reference sequence). After removal of 8 bases from V and 4 bases from J, the junction contained 6 bases not matched to a gene. The CDR3, as DNA: TGCGCCAGCTCTGCACGGGGGGCAGATACGCAGTATTTT. Its protein is CASSARGADTQYF.

The chain is built from TRBV11-2 and TRBJ1-3; 7 nucleotides align to TRBD1. CDR1 SGHAT and CDR2 FQNNGV come from the germline V gene. There are 13 residues in the CDR3. V was pared by 5 bases and J by 5 bases, with 3 bases of the junction left unmatched. CDR3 sequence: CASSTQGRNTIYF. The DNA of the CDR3 is TGTGCCAGCAGCACACAGGGGAGAAACACCATATATTTT.

The chain recombines TRBV6-5 with TRBJ2-7, with D possibly TRBD2 on 5 matching bases. The CDR3 sequence is 14 residues long. Trimming removed 4 bases from V and 6 bases from J, with 16 bases in between. In germline, CDR1 is MNHEY, CDR2 SVGAGI. CDR3 coding DNA: TGTGCCAGCAGTTTACCGGGATACAAGGCCGAGCAGTACTTC. This sequence encodes CASSLPGYKAEQYF.

The rearrangement joins TRBV6-5 to TRBJ1-2, with TRBD1 matching 9 bases. CDR1 is MNHEY, CDR2 SVGAGI, per germline. This CDR3 spans 13 amino acids. Trimming at V came to 6 bases and at J to 3 bases, leaving 2 bases not matched to a gene. CDR3: CASSRDRDYGYTF. The CDR3 nucleotides are TGTGCCAGCAGCCGGGACAGGGACTATGGCTACACCTTC.

Only a few counts were recorded for this clone. This chain joins TRBV11-2 and TRBJ2-2, with TRBD2 as a possible D gene (7 bases). The CDR3 covers 15 residues. V was clipped by 1 base and J by 5 bases, with 11 bases between them. Germline loops: CDR1 SGHAT, CDR2 FQNNGV. The CDR3 reads CASSLVGGPTGELFF. Here the CDR3 DNA reads TGTGCCAGCAGCTTAGTCGGGGGGCCGACCGGGGAGCTGTTTTTT.

The rearrangement links TRBV7-9 to TRBJ1-2; TRBD1 might be the D (6 bases). V gave up 3 bases and J gave up 4 bases, with 9 bases separating them. Germline values: CDR1 SEHNR, CDR2 FQNEAQ (reference sequence). This CDR3 contains 13 residues. CDR3: CASSFGTIYGYTF. CDR3 sequence (DNA): TGTGCCAGCAGCTTTGGGACAATCTATGGCTACACCTTC. The variable domain in full, with the rest retrieved from reference TRBV7-9 and TRBJ1-2, is DTGVSQNPRHKITKRGQNVTFRCDPISEHNRLYWYRQTLGQGPEFLTYFQNEAQLEKSRLLSDRFSAERPKGSFSTLEIQRTEQGDSAMYLCASSFGTIYGYTFGSGTRLTVV.

The V gene is TRBV27, the J gene TRBJ1-5; no reliable D call. Germline lookup yields CDR1 MNHEY and CDR2 SMNVEV (reference sequence). V lost 5 bases to trimming and J lost 7 bases, with 24 bases between them. The CDR3 is 17 residues long. This chain's CDR3 is CASSPLPYSESGQPQHF. Written as DNA, the CDR3 is TGTGCCAGCAGTCCACTCCCTTATAGCGAAAGCGGGCAGCCCCAGCATTTT.

The chain employs TRBV19 and TRBJ1-5; TRBD1 aligns across 12 bases. This CDR3 has 18 amino acids. V lost 6 bases and J lost 1; bases outside the gene matches: 10. Looked up from germline, CDR1 is LNHDA and CDR2 is SQIVND (reference sequence). The CDR3 spells CASSPAPGQGASNQPQHF. The CDR3 DNA reads TGTGCCAGTAGCCCGGCCCCGGGACAGGGGGCGAGCAATCAGCCCCAGCATTTT.

J is TRBJ1-2 and V is TRBV19; the match to TRBD1 covers 7 bases. Germline trimming cut 5 bases from V and 5 bases from J; bases unmatched to any gene: 5. Germline V lookup: CDR1 LNHDA, CDR2 SQIVND (reference sequence). This CDR3 region has 13 residues. The CDR3 reads CASSETGRYGYTF. DNA of the CDR3: TGTGCCAGTAGTGAGACAGGGAGGTATGGCTACACCTTC.

This rearrangement joins TRBV3-1 (or the pseudogene TRBV3-2) to TRBJ2-4; D perhaps matches TRBD2 (5 bases). Germline V gives CDR1 LGHDT, CDR2 YNNKEL (reference sequence). The length of the CDR3 is 15 residues. V was cut by 4 bases and J by 6 bases, with 16 bases left in between. The CDR3 loop is CASSPSRGHGNIQYF. CDR3 DNA: TGTGCCAGCAGCCCCTCACGGGGTCATGGAAACATTCAGTACTTC.

V usage is TRBV28 and J usage is TRBJ2-3, with 16 bases fitting TRBD2. The CDR3 contains 19 residues. V dropped 7 bases and J dropped 2; count of bases not matched to a gene: 12. From germline, CDR1 is MDHEN and CDR2 SYDVKM. Here the CDR3 reads CASTLSGLAGGPLTDTQYF. The CDR3, as DNA: TGTGCCAGCACCCTTTCGGGACTAGCGGGGGGGCCCCTCACAGATACGCAGTATTTT.

The chain joins TRBV11-3 to TRBJ2-3, with 12 bases identical to TRBD2. The CDR3 has 18 amino acids. The V gene end was trimmed by 5 bases and the J gene end by 0 bases; junction bases not matched to a gene: 9. Per the germline V gene, CDR1 is SGHNT and CDR2 is YENEEA. The CDR3 here is CASSPSTSGGSSTDTQYF. The DNA of the CDR3 is TGTGCCAGCAGCCCGAGTACTAGCGGGGGGAGTAGCACAGATACGCAGTATTTT.

The chain couples TRBV5-1 to TRBJ1-1, with TRBD1 matching 7 bases. The CDR3 length is 15 residues. V was clipped by 4 bases and J by 0 bases; unmatched bases: 6. Germline lookup yields CDR1 SGHRS and CDR2 YFSETQ. The CDR3 nucleotides are TGCGCCAGCAGCCCTCAGGGGGAAATGAACACTGAAGCTTTCTTT. It specifies CASSPQGEMNTEAFF. The variable domain in full, completed from reference TRBV5-1 and TRBJ1-1, reads KAGVTQTPRYLIKTRGQQVTLSCSPISGHRSVSWYQQTPGQGLQFLFEYFSETQRNKGNFPGRFSGRQFSNSRSEMNVSTLELGDSALYLCASSPQGEMNTEAFFGQGTRLTVV.

The chain carries TRBV5-1 and TRBJ2-3; 8 bases are a match to TRBD2. V was clipped by 5 bases and J by 2 bases; unmatched bases: 10. The CDR3 extends over 16 amino acids. Germline lookup yields CDR1 SGHRS and CDR2 YFSETQ. The DNA for the CDR3 is TGCGCCAGCAGACCTCTCGCGGGGGGCCCCACAGATACGCAGTATTTT. It specifies CASRPLAGGPTDTQYF.

The V call is TRBV28, the J call TRBJ2-2, with D possibly TRBD1 on 5 matching bases. Germline V lookup: CDR1 MDHEN, CDR2 SYDVKM. Trimming stripped 7 bases from V and 4 bases from J, with 16 bases between. This CDR3 has 15 amino acids. Here the CDR3 reads CASTSGASGTGELFF. As DNA, the CDR3 is TGTGCCAGCACTAGTGGGGCCTCGGGCACCGGGGAGCTGTTTTTT.